This TCR beta chain is drawn from a study of control samples from healthy donors and cancer patients. The V and J ends lost 6 bases and 4 bases, in that order; junction bases with no gene match: 4. Per germline, CDR1 MNHEY and CDR2 SVGAGI. This CDR3 has 13 residues. TCRdb's copy holds only in-frame clones and misses some; the assay was immunoSEQ multiplex PCR. This repertoire shows about 120,000 clones, approximately 89% found once; its top ten account for 7.8%. The TCR sequence derives from a woman younger than 35 in good health. The V gene is TRBV6-5, the J gene TRBJ1-1, with TRBD1 identical over 8 bases. The material sequenced was blood. The CDR3 here is CASRVTGGTEAFF. CDR3 DNA sequence: TGTGCCAGCAGGGTAACAGGGGGCACTGAAGCTTTCTTT.